One sample yielded the 9 T cell receptor beta chains listed below, sequenced in a study of T cells in Graves' hyperthyroidism and ophthalmopathy. TCR beta CDR3 sequences were amplified from RNA transcripts. First-round RT-PCR of the TCR CDR3 relied on the HTBI primer set. TCRdb passed the multiplex PCR reads through MiXCR, listing each CDR3 protein once. The table has about 700,000 distinct CDR3 sequences, just under 45% seen once; the top ten hold under 8%. The sequencing input was peripheral blood or thyroid tissue (not recorded which). The source of these receptors is an adult man with Graves' disease, either hyperthyroidism or ophthalmopathy (not recorded which).

Here the CDR3 DNA reads TGTGCCAGCAGCTCCGGGGGTAATGAAAAACTGTTTTTT. Protein: CASSSGGNEKLFF. The chain carries TRBV7-8 and TRBJ1-4, with D possibly being TRBD1 (5 bases). V lost 4 bases and J lost 4, with 7 bases in between. This CDR3 contains 13 residues. The germline gives CDR1 SGHVS, CDR2 FQNEAQ.

This clonotype came up a few times. This chain uses TRBV9 with TRBJ2-2; D call uncertain. Germline loops: CDR1 SGDLS, CDR2 YYNGEE. Trimming removed 0 bases at V and 5 bases at J, with 11 bases between. CDR3 length: 15 amino acids. The CDR3 DNA follows: TGTGCCAGCAGCGTAGGGGGTACGACTACCGGGGAGCTGTTTTTT. This sequence encodes CASSVGGTTTGELFF.

With regard to this clonotype: A read error may account for a junction end that differs from germline. This chain links TRBV7-8 with TRBJ2-5; 11 nucleotides align to TRBD1. This CDR3 contains 16 residues. The germline CDR1 and CDR2 sequences are SGHVS and FQNEAQ. The CDR3 bases are TGCGCCAGCAGCTTGGTGGGGACAGGGGGAATAGAGACCCAGTACTTC. Its translation: CASSLVGTGGIETQYF.

This clonotype appeared many times. This chain uses TRBV29-1 with TRBJ2-7; 7 nucleotides line up with TRBD2. V gave up 4 bases and J gave up 6 bases; unmatched junction bases: 3. This CDR3 has 11 residues. Germline V gene sequence: CDR1 SQVTM, CDR2 ANQGSEA. The CDR3 DNA follows: TGCAGCGTTGTCAGGGAGGGCGAGCAGTACTTC. Protein sequence: CSVVREGEQYF.

The chain couples TRBV14 to TRBJ2-6, with 7 nucleotides matching TRBD2. CDR1 SGHDN and CDR2 FVKESK come from the germline V gene. Losses at the gene ends were 4 bases for V and 2 bases for J; bases not matched to a gene: 8. CDR3 size: 17 residues. The CDR3 here is CASSLQYRGAGANVLTF. In DNA form, the CDR3 reads TGTGCCAGCAGCCTTCAATACCGGGGGGCTGGGGCCAACGTCCTGACTTTC.

The J gene is TRBJ2-5, the V gene TRBV2, with TRBD2 identical over 10 bases. The J segment lost 9 bases and the V segment lost 2 bases, leaving 9 bases of the junction unmatched. Germline lookup yields CDR1 SNHLY and CDR2 FYNNEI. The length of the CDR3 is 15 residues. CDR3 sequence (DNA): TGTGCCAGCAGTGAACACGGACTAGCGGAAGTTCCCCAGTACTTC. Protein: CASSEHGLAEVPQYF.

The chain recombines TRBV15 with TRBJ1-5, with no clear D. Trimming took 1 base from V and 4 from J, leaving 11 bases between them. The CDR3 totals 15 residues. Germline lookup yields CDR1 LNHNV and CDR2 YYDKDF (reference sequence). For the CDR3, the DNA is TGTGCCACCAGCAGAGTGACACAGATAAATCAGCCCCAGCATTTT. This sequence encodes CATSRVTQINQPQHF.

In the case of this clonotype: Since a much larger clone is just one base distant, this may be a read error. The chain carries TRBV2 and TRBJ2-7; D unclear. In germline, CDR1 is SNHLY, CDR2 FYNNEI. This CDR3 is 13 amino acids long. Trimming took off 2 bases at V and 5 bases at J, with 10 bases between the two ends. The CDR3 nucleotides read TGTGCCAGCAGTGAACAGAGGTCCCACGAGCAGTACTTC. It encodes CASSEQRSHEQYF.

This clonotype showed up many times. The junction and the germline gene differ at one end; a read error may be behind it. The V and J genes are TRBV29-1 and TRBJ1-1; D gene unclear. The CDR3 contains 12 residues. CDR1 SQVTM and CDR2 ANQGSEA come from the germline V gene. CDR3 coding DNA: TGCAGCTTTGACCGGTTTCGGTCTGGGGCTTTCTTT. Translated: CSFDRFRSGAFF.